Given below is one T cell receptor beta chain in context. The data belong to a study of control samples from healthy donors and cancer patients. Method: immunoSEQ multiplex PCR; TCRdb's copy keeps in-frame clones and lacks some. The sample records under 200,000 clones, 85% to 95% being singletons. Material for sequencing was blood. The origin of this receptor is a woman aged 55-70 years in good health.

In DNA, the CDR3 is TGTGCCGGACAGGGGGCGAGGAATTATGGCTACACCTTC. Its translation is CAGQGARNYGYTF. The chain carries TRBV6-5 and TRBJ1-2; 11 nucleotides agree with TRBD1. This CDR3 region has 13 residues. Germline loops: CDR1 MNHEY, CDR2 SVGAGI. V lost 11 bases, J lost 5 bases, and 7 bases stayed unmatched.